This paragraph reports one T cell receptor beta chain. Its antigen has not been determined. Nothing much larger sits one base from this clone, and base qualities are not available. Whole blood was collected in K2EDTA tubes by collaborating institutions according to the institutions' own protocols. For TCRbeta analysis, collaborators shipped samples in one of three forms: frozen whole blood, isolated PBMCs, or DNA extracted from either of those sample types. There are 15 amino acids in the CDR3, from cysteine to phenylalanine inclusive. The CDR3 DNA has 45 bases and is translated from base 1. The germline V gene gives CDR1 as SGHVS and CDR2 as FQNEAQ. Germline trimming: 8 bases from V, 3 bases from J; junction bases outside gene matches: 5. TCRbeta CDR3 regions were amplified from genomic DNA by means of the immunoSEQ Assay, a bias-controlled multiplex PCR. The authors processed their data as follows. Nucleated cell counts per sample were estimated from amplification of reference gene primers within the assay. To quantify the absolute abundance of each unique TCRbeta CDR3 rearrangement, sequence reads were collapsed and filtered. For each sample, productive Simpson clonality was calculated as the square root of Simpson's diversity index over productive rearrangements. Entries here come from immuneACCESS through TCRdb and include only in-frame sequences with V and J called. Some clones fail to appear in such tables; in the studies checked, an unresolved V gene covers under half of the shortfall, and the cause of the remainder is unknown. V and J calls and clone size follow that table, whereas D and trimming were derived from the DNA. The sample contains 55,000 to 75,000 clones, 89% of them found a single time. The ten largest clonotypes hold approximately 1.5% of the sample.

The source of the sample is a study of blood T cell repertoires in COVID-19 (dated by TCRdb to about 2020). As for the study more broadly: Samples from collaborators originated in the United States, Italy and Spain and spanned both the acute and convalescent phases of COVID-19. HLA class I and class II types, where available, came from metadata supplied by the sample provider rather than from assay-based typing. The material from the prospective study consisted of cDNA or gDNA derived from T cells, B-cell-depleted T cells, or PBMCs. The repertoires were released in a freely available public database meant as a resource for research on the immune response to SARS-CoV-2. A de-identified subject ID, COVID-19 status, age in years and sex were almost always included in the sample metadata. Samples were obtained from the ongoing ImmuneRACE study (first 160 participants) and from about 1,300 subjects provided by 6 global collaborators. The dataset comprised deeply sampled blood TCRbeta repertoires from subjects exposed to, actively infected with, or recovered from COVID-19.

What the work shows at the level of the full study, not this receptor alone: Clinical and demographic metadata were provided uncurated, with the amount varying by source and participant.

The receptor chain draws on TRBV7-8 and TRBJ2-2; 11 nucleotides in the junction match TRBD2. The source of this sequence is a man in his sixties with acute or convalescent COVID-19. The sequencing sample was made of peripheral blood. The DNA sequence follows: TGTGCCAGCCCCCCGGGACTAGCGGACACCGGGGAGCTGTTTTTT. Its coded protein is CASPPGLADTGELFF.